The next 22 T cell receptor beta chains were all read from a single sample in a study of blood T cell repertoires in COVID-19. Generated by immunoSEQ multiplex PCR, the TCRdb table keeps only in-frame clones and is missing some. Here the sample spans fewer than 65,000 clones, over 70% being singletons. The sample taken for sequencing was peripheral blood. The receptor set was obtained from a man aged 25-40 years with COVID-19, enrolled during active disease.

This clone showed up just a few times. This chain connects TRBV7-2 to TRBJ2-7; unclear D gene. Germline V gene sequence: CDR1 SGHTA, CDR2 FQGNSA. Deletions cut 2 bases from V and 3 bases from J, with 11 bases between. The CDR3 is 14 residues long. Written as DNA, the CDR3 is TGTGCCAGCAGCTTATTCGTAGCTTTCTACGAGCAGTACTTC. Protein: CASSLFVAFYEQYF. Looking up the rest from reference TRBV7-2 and TRBJ2-7 gives the full variable domain: GAGVSQSPSNKVTEKGKDVELRCDPISGHTALYWYRQSLGQGLEFLIYFQGNSAPDKSGLPSDRFSAERTGGSVSTLTIQRTQQEDSAVYLCASSLFVAFYEQYFGPGTRLTVT.

This chain links TRBV19 with TRBJ1-1; D is possibly TRBD1 (5 bases). The germline CDR1 and CDR2 sequences are LNHDA and SQIVND (reference sequence). The CDR3 length is 16 residues. Trimming stripped 0 bases from V and 0 bases from J, with 11 bases between. The CDR3 loop is CASSIDVGGMNTEAFF. In DNA form, the CDR3 reads TGTGCCAGTAGTATAGATGTGGGGGGGATGAACACTGAAGCTTTCTTT. Full variable domain (missing parts from reference TRBV19 and TRBJ1-1): DGGITQSPKYLFRKEGQNVTLSCEQNLNHDAMYWYRQDPGQGLRLIYYSQIVNDFQKGDIAEGYSVSREKKESFPLTVTSAQKNPTAFYLCASSIDVGGMNTEAFFGQGTRLTVV.

J is TRBJ1-5 and V is TRBV7-2; a weak D match, TRBD1 (5 bases). V lost 2 bases to trimming and J lost 2 bases, with 10 bases between them. The CDR3 has 15 residues. Germline loops: CDR1 SGHTA, CDR2 FQGNSA. CDR3 coding DNA: TGTGCCAGCAGCTTATCAGGGTTCGGCAATCAGCCCCAGCATTTT. As protein: CASSLSGFGNQPQHF.

The chain couples TRBV12-5 to TRBJ2-2; 12 bases fit TRBD1. The CDR3 runs to 15 residues. The J segment lost 8 bases and the V segment lost 6 bases, leaving 7 bases of the junction unmatched. Germline V gene lookup returns CDR1 LGHNT and CDR2 FRNRAP. As DNA, the CDR3 is TGTGCTAGTGGCACGGGACAGGGGGCAATGGGGGAGCTGTTTTTT. Its protein is CASGTGQGAMGELFF.

The chain links TRBV27 to TRBJ2-6; D is possibly TRBD1 (6 bases). CDR3 length: 16 amino acids. Trimming pared 3 bases from V and 0 bases from J, leaving 9 bases between. Germline V lookup: CDR1 MNHEY, CDR2 SMNVEV (reference sequence). CDR3 amino acids: CASSLGASSGANVLTF. The CDR3 nucleotides read TGTGCCAGCAGTTTGGGGGCTAGCTCTGGGGCCAACGTCCTGACTTTC.

The chain employs TRBV24-1 and TRBJ2-5, with a possible D match to TRBD1 (5 bases). There are 15 residues in the CDR3. Germline CDR1 reads KGHDR; CDR2 reads SFDVKD. The V and J ends lost 3 bases and 4 bases respectively, with 14 bases between them. CDR3 DNA: TGTGCCACCAGTGATCCAGGCAGCACAGGAGAGACCCAGTACTTC. Translating gives CATSDPGSTGETQYF.

CDR3 sequence reads: CATSRNTGREQYF. CDR3 nucleotide sequence: TGTGCCACCAGCCGTAACACAGGCAGGGAGCAGTACTTC. This chain uses TRBV15 with TRBJ2-7, with a possible D match to TRBD1 (5 bases). This CDR3 contains 13 residues. V was trimmed by 5 bases and J by 7 bases, leaving 15 bases between them. CDR1 LNHNV and CDR2 YYDKDF come from the germline V gene (reference sequence).

The chain joins TRBV18 to TRBJ1-3; the D gene is possibly TRBD1 (5 bases). The CDR3 spans 14 residues. Germline lookup yields CDR1 KGHSH and CDR2 LQKENI. V was clipped by 3 bases and J by 4 bases, with 10 bases between them. The CDR3 reads CASSPGTQGNTIYF. The CDR3 DNA sequence: TGTGCCAGCTCACCCGGGACTCAAGGAAACACCATATATTTT.

In this sample, this clone turned up a few times. The chain uses TRBV6-1 and TRBJ2-1; 8 bases are a match to TRBD2. The germline gives CDR1 MNHNS, CDR2 SASEGT. Germline trimming cut 2 bases from V and 6 bases from J; bases unmatched to any gene: 6. The CDR3 is 15 amino acids. The DNA for the CDR3 is TGTGCCAGCAGTGAATCCCCGGGACTAGTCAATGAGCAGTTCTTC. Protein: CASSESPGLVNEQFF.

The chain carries TRBV5-4 and TRBJ2-6; unclear D gene. V was shortened by 0 bases and J by 0 bases, with 4 bases between the two germline ends. The CDR3 covers 15 residues. From germline, CDR1 is SGHNT and CDR2 YYREEE (reference sequence). The CDR3 here is CASSLVSSGANVLTF. Here the CDR3 DNA reads TGTGCCAGCAGCTTGGTTAGCTCTGGGGCCAACGTCCTGACTTTC.

In DNA form, the CDR3 reads TGTGCCAGCAGCCTCCGGCCAGGGGCTGAAAAACTGTTTTTT. Encoded protein: CASSLRPGAEKLFF. This chain uses TRBV7-9 with TRBJ1-4, with D maybe TRBD1 (6 bases). Germline V gene lookup returns CDR1 SEHNR and CDR2 FQNEAQ (reference sequence). With 5 bases removed from V and 7 bases from J, the gap between germline ends came to 14 bases. This CDR3 comprises 14 residues.

This clone showed up just once. The genes are TRBV9 and TRBJ2-1; 8 bases fit TRBD2. Germline-derived CDR1 and CDR2 are SGDLS and YYNGEE. The CDR3 length is 18 residues. V shed 0 bases, J shed 1 base, and the junction held 9 bases outside the gene matches. The CDR3 region has the DNA TGTGCCAGCAGCGTAGGAGGGCTGAGCGGGAGTTCCTACAATGAGCAGTTCTTC. Its translation is CASSVGGLSGSSYNEQFF. The variable domain in full, completed from reference TRBV9 and TRBJ2-1, reads DSGVTQTPKHLITATGQRVTLRCSPRSGDLSVYWYQQSLDQGLQFLIQYYNGEERAKGNILERFSAQQFPDLHSELNLSSLELGDSALYFCASSVGGLSGSSYNEQFFGPGTRLTVL.

This chain connects TRBV4-3 to TRBJ2-4, with 13 nucleotides matching TRBD2. Germline-derived CDR1 and CDR2 are LGHNA and YSLEER. The trim removed 4 bases at V and 1 base at J, leaving 10 bases unmatched. The CDR3 runs 19 residues. The CDR3 here is CASSRTSGRVGTAKNIQYF. DNA of the CDR3: TGCGCCAGCAGCCGGACTAGCGGGAGAGTAGGAACGGCCAAAAACATTCAGTACTTC.

The gene calls are TRBV19 and TRBJ2-4; D might be TRBD1 (6 bases). The V end was cut by 6 bases, the J end by 8 bases, with 14 bases between. Germline values: CDR1 LNHDA, CDR2 SQIVND (reference sequence). This CDR3 is built from 13 residues. CDR3 sequence reads: CASSEGPGDIQYF. DNA for the CDR3: TGTGCCAGTAGCGAAGGACCAGGGGACATTCAGTACTTC.

The V call is TRBV9, the J call TRBJ2-7; unclear D gene. CDR1 is SGDLS and CDR2 is YYNGEE in the germline V gene. V shed 0 bases and J shed 4 bases, with 5 bases lying between them. The CDR3 is 12 residues long. CDR3 protein: CASSVATYEQYF. The CDR3, as DNA: TGTGCCAGCAGCGTAGCTACGTACGAGCAGTACTTC.

The rearrangement joins TRBV27 to TRBJ2-7; no clear D. V lost 4 bases to trimming and J lost 5 bases, with 15 bases between them. There are 14 residues in the CDR3. CDR1 is MNHEY, CDR2 SMNVEV, per germline (reference sequence). Written as DNA, the CDR3 is TGTGCCAGCAGTTCCCCCGGGTTAGCTAACGAGCAGTACTTC. Its protein is CASSSPGLANEQYF.

The chain recombines TRBV18 with TRBJ1-3; the D is unclear. The CDR3 covers 14 residues. The germline CDR1 and CDR2 sequences are KGHSH and LQKENI. Trimming pared 3 bases from V and 3 bases from J, leaving 9 bases between. The CDR3 sequence is CASSPPGSGNTIYF. CDR3 nucleotide sequence: TGTGCCAGCTCACCCCCCGGGAGTGGAAACACCATATATTTT.

The chain joins TRBV9 to TRBJ2-5, with 7 bases fitting TRBD2. There are 14 residues in the CDR3. The germline CDR1 and CDR2 sequences are SGDLS and YYNGEE. The trim removed 2 bases at V and 0 bases at J, leaving 1 base unmatched. CDR3 residues: CASSVGGNQETQYF. Written as DNA, the CDR3 is TGTGCCAGCAGCGTGGGGGGGAACCAAGAGACCCAGTACTTC.

The chain joins TRBV4-2 to TRBJ2-3, with 11 bases fitting TRBD2. The CDR3 contains 16 residues. The V gene's germline CDR1 is LGHNA and CDR2 YNFKEQ. Trimming at V came to 0 bases and at J to 6 bases, leaving 5 bases not matched to a gene. The CDR3 DNA follows: TGTGCCAGCAGCCAAGACGGACTAGCGGGCTGGGATACGCAGTATTTT. This encodes CASSQDGLAGWDTQYF.

The CDR3 DNA sequence: TGTGCCAGCTTTACTGTGGGCCGCTTCTTAGGTGGAAACACCATATATTTT. Translating it yields CASFTVGRFLGGNTIYF. V gene TRBV2 combines with J gene TRBJ1-3; D uncertain. Trimming shortened V by 8 bases and J by 3 bases, and 23 bases separated the two germline ends. There are 17 residues in the CDR3. The germline V gene has CDR1 SNHLY and CDR2 FYNNEI.

The chain combines TRBV7-2 with TRBJ2-2, with D unclear. Germline V gives CDR1 SGHTA, CDR2 FQGNSA. The CDR3 spans 13 residues. The V and J ends lost 2 bases and 5 bases respectively, with 6 bases between them. The CDR3 loop is CASSLKRTGELFF. CDR3 DNA: TGTGCCAGCAGCTTAAAGCGTACCGGGGAGCTGTTTTTT.

The chain uses TRBV30 and TRBJ2-2, with 11 bases that match TRBD2. CDR1 GTSNPN and CDR2 SVGIG come from the germline V gene (reference sequence). The CDR3 sequence is 13 residues long. V trimming: 4 bases; J trimming: 7 bases; junction bases outside the gene matches: 2. The CDR3 loop reads CAWKLAGDGELFF. The CDR3 region has the DNA TGTGCCTGGAAACTAGCGGGAGACGGGGAGCTGTTTTTT.